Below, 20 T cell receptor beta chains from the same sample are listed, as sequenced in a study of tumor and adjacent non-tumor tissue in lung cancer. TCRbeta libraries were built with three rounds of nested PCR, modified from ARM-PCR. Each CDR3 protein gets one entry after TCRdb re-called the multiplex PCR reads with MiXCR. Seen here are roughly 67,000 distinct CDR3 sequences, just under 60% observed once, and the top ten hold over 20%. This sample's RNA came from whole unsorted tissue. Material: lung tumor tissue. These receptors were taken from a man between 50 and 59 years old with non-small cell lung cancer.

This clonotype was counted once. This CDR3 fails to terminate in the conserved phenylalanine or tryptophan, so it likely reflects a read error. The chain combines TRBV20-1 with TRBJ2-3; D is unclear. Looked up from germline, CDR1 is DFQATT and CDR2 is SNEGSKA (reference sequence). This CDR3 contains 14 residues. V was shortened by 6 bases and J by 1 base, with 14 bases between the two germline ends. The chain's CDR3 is CSAPNVGGTDTQYI. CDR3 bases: TGCAGTGCCCCAAATGTGGGCGGCACAGATACGCAGTATATT.

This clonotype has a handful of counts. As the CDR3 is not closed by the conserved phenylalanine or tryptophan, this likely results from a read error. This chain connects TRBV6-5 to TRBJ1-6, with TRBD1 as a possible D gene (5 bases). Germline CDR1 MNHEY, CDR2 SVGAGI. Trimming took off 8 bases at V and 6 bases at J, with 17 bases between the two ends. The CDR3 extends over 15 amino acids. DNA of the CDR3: TGTGCCAGCGCTCCTGGGACTAGGGTTAATTCACCCCTCCACATT. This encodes CASAPGTRVNSPLHI.

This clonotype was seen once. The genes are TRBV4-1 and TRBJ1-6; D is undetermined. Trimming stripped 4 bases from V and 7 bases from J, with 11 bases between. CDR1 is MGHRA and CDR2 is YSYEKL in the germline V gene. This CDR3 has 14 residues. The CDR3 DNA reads TGCGCCAGCAGCCCCGGACTCAACAATTCACCCCTCCACTTT. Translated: CASSPGLNNSPLHF.

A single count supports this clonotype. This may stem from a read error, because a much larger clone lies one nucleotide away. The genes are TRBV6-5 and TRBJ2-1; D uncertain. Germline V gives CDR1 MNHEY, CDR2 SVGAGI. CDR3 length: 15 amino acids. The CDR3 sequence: CPSSYSGYSYNEQFF. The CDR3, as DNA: TGTCCCAGCAGTTACTCTGGGTACTCCTACAATGAGCAGTTCTTC.

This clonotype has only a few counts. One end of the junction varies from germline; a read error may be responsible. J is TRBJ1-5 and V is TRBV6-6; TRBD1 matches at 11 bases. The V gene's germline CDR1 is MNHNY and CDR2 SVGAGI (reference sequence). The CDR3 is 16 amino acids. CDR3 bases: TGTGCCAGCAGGCAAACTGGACAGGGGGCCGTTAAGCCCCAGCGTTTT. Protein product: CASRQTGQGAVKPQRF.

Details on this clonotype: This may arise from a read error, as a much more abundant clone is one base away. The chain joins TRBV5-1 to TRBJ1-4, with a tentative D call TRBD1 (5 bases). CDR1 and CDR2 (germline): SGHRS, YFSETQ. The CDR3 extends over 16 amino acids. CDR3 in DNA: TGCGCCAGCAGCTACGGAGGGGCTGCAACTAATGAAAAACTGTCTTTT. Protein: CASSYGGAATNEKLSF.

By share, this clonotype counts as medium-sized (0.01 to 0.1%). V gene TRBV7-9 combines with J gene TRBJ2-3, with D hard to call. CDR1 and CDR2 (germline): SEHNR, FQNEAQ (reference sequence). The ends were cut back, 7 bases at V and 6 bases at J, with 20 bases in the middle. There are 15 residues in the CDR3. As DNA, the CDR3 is TGTGCCAGCACCCCTTACCAAACAACGGCCGATACGCAGTATTTT. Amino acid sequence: CASTPYQTTADTQYF.

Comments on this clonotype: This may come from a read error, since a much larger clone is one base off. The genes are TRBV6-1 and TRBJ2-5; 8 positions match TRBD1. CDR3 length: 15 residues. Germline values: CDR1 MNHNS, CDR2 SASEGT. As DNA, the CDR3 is TGTGCCAGCAGAAGACCAGGGGGCGCATACGAGACCAAGTACTTC. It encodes CASRRPGGAYETKYF.

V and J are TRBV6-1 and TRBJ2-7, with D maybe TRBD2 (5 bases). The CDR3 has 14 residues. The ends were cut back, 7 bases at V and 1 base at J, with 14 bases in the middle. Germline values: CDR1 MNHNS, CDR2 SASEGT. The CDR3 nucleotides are TGTGCCAGCATTCAGGAGGCGTTTTCCTACGAGCAGTACTTC. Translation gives CASIQEAFSYEQYF.

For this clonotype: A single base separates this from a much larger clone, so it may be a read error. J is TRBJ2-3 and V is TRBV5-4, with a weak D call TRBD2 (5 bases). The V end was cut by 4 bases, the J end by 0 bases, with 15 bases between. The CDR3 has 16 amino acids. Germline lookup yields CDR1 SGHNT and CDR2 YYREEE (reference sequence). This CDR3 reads CASSAEVYSSTDTQYF. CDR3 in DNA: TGTGCCAGCAGCGCGGAGGTCTATTCTAGCACAGATACGCAGTATTTT.

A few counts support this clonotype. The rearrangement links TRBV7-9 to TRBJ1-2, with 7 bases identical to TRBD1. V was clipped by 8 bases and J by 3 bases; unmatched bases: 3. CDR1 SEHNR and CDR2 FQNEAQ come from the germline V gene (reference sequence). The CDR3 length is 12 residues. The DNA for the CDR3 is TGTGCCAGCCGTGGGACAGACTATGGCTACACCTTC. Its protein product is CASRGTDYGYTF.

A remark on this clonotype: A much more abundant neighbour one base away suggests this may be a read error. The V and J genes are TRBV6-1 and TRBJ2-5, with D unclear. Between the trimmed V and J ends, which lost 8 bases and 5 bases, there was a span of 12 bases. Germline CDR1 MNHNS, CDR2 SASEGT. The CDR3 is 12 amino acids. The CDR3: CASGADAETQYF. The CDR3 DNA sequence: TGTGCCAGCGGAGCCGATGCGGAGACCCAGTACTTC.

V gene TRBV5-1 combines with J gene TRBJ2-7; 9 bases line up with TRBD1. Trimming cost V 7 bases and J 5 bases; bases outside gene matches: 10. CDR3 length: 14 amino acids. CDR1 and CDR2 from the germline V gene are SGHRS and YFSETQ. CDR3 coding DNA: TGCGCCAGCGGCCCCGGGACAGGGTGGCACGAGCAGTACTTC. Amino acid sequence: CASGPGTGWHEQYF.

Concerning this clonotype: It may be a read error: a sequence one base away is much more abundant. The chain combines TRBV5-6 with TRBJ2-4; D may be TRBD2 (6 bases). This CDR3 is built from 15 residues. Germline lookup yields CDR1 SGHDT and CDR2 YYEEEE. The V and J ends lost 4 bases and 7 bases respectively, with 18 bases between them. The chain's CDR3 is CASSPRGMRANIQYF. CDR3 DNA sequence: TGTGCCAGCAGCCCACGGGGGATGAGGGCGAACATTCAGTACTTC. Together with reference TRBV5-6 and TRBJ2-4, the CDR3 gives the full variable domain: DAGVTQSPTHLIKTRGQQVTLRCSPKSGHDTVSWYQQALGQGPQFIFQYYEEEERQRGNFPDRFSGHQFPNYSSELNVNALLLGDSALYLCASSPRGMRANIQYFGAGTRLSVL.

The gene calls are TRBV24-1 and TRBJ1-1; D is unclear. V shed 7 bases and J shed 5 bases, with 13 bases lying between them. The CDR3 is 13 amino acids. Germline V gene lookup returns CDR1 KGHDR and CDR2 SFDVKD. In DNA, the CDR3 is TGTGCCACCAGGAGGATAGGGAGTACTGAAGCTTTCTTT. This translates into CATRRIGSTEAFF.

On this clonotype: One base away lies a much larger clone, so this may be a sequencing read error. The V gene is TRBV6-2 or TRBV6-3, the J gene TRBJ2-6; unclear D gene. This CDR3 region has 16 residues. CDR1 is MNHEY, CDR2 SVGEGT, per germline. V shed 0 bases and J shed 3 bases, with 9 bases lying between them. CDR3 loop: CASSYSLGYGANVLTF. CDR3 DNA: TGTGCCAGCAGTTACTCCCTAGGATATGGGGCCAACGTCCTGACTTTC.

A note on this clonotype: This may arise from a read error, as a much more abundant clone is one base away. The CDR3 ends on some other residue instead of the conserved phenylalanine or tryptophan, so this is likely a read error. CDR3 sequence (DNA): TGTGCCGCGGGACAGGGCAGTAATGAGCAGTTCCTC. It yields the protein CAAGQGSNEQFL. The chain couples TRBV10-3 to TRBJ2-1; TRBD1 matches 9 bases. Germline CDR1 is ENHRY and CDR2 is SYGVKD. V shed 11 bases and J 7 bases; nucleotides not matched to a gene: 6. The CDR3 length is 12 residues.

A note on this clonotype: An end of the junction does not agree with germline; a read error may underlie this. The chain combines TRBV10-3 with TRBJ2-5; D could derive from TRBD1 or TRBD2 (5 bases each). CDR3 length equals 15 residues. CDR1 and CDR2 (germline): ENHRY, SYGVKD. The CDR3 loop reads CAISGERGVMETQYF. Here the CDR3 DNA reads TGTGCCATCAGTGGGGAAAGGGGAGTCATGGAGACGCAGTACTTC.

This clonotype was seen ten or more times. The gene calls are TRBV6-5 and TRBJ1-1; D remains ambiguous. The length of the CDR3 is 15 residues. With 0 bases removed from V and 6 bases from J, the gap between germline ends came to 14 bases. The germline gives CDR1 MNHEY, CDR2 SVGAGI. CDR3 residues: CASSYSWVQGPEAFF. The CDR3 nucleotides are TGTGCCAGCAGTTACTCCTGGGTACAAGGGCCTGAAGCTTTCTTT.

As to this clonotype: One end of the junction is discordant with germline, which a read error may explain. The CDR3 DNA is TGCAGCATTGAGCAAAACTATGGATACACCTTC. Translating gives CSIEQNYGYTF. The V and J genes are TRBV29-1 and TRBJ1-2; D not certain. Germline CDR1 SQVTM, CDR2 ANQGSEA. The CDR3 has 11 residues.